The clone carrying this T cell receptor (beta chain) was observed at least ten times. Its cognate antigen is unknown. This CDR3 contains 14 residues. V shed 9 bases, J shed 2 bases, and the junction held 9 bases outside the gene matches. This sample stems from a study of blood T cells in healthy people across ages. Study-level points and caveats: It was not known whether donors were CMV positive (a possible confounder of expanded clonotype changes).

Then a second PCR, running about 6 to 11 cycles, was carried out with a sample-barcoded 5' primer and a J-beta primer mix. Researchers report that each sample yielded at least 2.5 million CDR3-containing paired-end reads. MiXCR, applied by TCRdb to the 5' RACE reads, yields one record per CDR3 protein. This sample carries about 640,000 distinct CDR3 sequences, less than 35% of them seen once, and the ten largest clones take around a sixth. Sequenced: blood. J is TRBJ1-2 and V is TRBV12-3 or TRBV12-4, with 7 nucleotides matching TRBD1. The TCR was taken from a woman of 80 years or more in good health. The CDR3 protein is CASSLTGRNYGYTF. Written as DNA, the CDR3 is TGTGCCAGTTCACTGACAGGGAGAAACTATGGCTACACCTTC.